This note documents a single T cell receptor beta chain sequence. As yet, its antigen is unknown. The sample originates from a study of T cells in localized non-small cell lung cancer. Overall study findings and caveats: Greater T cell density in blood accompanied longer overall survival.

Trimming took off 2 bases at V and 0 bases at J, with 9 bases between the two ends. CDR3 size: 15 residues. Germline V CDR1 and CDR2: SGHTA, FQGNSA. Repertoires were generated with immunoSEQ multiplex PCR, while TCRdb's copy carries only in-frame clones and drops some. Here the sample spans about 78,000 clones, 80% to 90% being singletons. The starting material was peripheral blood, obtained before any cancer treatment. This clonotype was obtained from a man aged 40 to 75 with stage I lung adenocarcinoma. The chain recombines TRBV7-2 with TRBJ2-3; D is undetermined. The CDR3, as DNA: TGTGCCAGCAGCTTATTGGTACTTAGCACAGATACGCAGTATTTT. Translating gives CASSLLVLSTDTQYF.